These T cell receptor beta chains were read from a single sample in a study of blood T cell repertoires in COVID-19. Data came from immunoSEQ multiplex PCR; TCRdb stores just in-frame clones and leaves some out. The sample shows 380,000 or so clones, roughly nine tenths of them seen only once. Sequencing was done on a sample of peripheral blood. The origin of the receptors is a man in his forties or fifties with acute or convalescent COVID-19. CDR3s include the opening cysteine and the closing phenylalanine or tryptophan. The order of the fields is V gene, J gene, CDR3 protein.

>TRBV6-2/TRBV6-3|TRBJ2-5
CASSRDRETQYF
>TRBV2|TRBJ1-5
CASSKSGEVQPQHF
>TRBV30|TRBJ1-1
CAWSNSRNTEAFF
>TRBV5-1|TRBJ1-2
CASSLRGTGPNYGYTF
>TRBV7-3|TRBJ1-1
CASSLQGAGVYTEAFF
>TRBV28|TRBJ1-1
CASAPPGTEAFF
>TRBV5-1|TRBJ2-4
CASSTAGGNIQYF
>TRBV7-9|TRBJ2-7
CASSPPSSLAAEQYF
>TRBV28|TRBJ2-5
CASSSILAGALAGETQYF
>TRBV12-5|TRBJ2-3
CASGPSGTGGRDTQYF
>TRBV6-5|TRBJ1-1
CASSYSGGVTEAFF
>TRBV7-9|TRBJ1-5
CASSLGQGDQPQHF
>TRBV19|TRBJ1-4
CASSTRTGHEKLFF
>TRBV6-1|TRBJ2-7
CASSELAGPTYEQYF
>TRBV6-9|TRBJ2-1
CASIPGQSSYNEQFF
>TRBV4-1|TRBJ2-3
CASSRQGGGISTDTQYF
>TRBV5-6|TRBJ1-1
CASSLAGGHTEAFF
>TRBV12-3/TRBV12-4|TRBJ1-5
CASKLGTGTEHF
>TRBV3-1/TRBV3-2|TRBJ1-1
CASSQETEAFF
>TRBV6-1|TRBJ1-2
CASSEAWGVNYGYTF
>TRBV28|TRBJ2-1
CASSMTSGSYNEQFF
>TRBV5-6|TRBJ1-1
CASEGRTEAFF
>TRBV7-2|TRBJ1-5
CASSLQSAGQGNQPQHF
>TRBV7-9|TRBJ2-1
CASSLRREGNEQFF
>TRBV4-1|TRBJ1-5
CASSDTGRNQPQHF
>TRBV6-2/TRBV6-3|TRBJ1-2
CASSYSKQGGGYTF
>TRBV7-2|TRBJ2-5
CASSSRGWGDETQYF
>TRBV11-3|TRBJ1-1
CASSLTGDTEAFF
>TRBV14|TRBJ2-3
CASSRGAGVGYTQYF
>TRBV2|TRBJ2-7
CASSEGWRSYEQYF
>TRBV5-1|TRBJ2-3
CASSLIGTGGLDTQYF
>TRBV2|TRBJ1-2
CASKLQGIGYTF